The rows below give T cell receptor beta chains drawn from one sample of a study of blood T cell repertoires in COVID-19. Some clones are missing from TCRdb's copy, which holds only in-frame ones; the method was immunoSEQ multiplex PCR. The table lists 350,000 to 550,000 clones, approximately 90% of them singletons, with roughly 4% in the top ten. The sequenced sample consisted of peripheral blood. All receptors derive from a woman aged 30 to 39 with acute or convalescent COVID-19. CDR3s include the opening cysteine and the closing phenylalanine or tryptophan. The D gene is left open where the match is weak. A clone size is listed for some rows: how often the clone was seen (once, few, many), or a class if it is expanded.

size | J | V | D | DNA | CDR3
. | TRBJ1-1 | TRBV6-5 | . | TGTGCCAGCAGTTACTCGAGGGGACAGAACACTGAAGCTTTCTTT | CASSYSRGQNTEAFF
. | TRBJ1-3 | TRBV28 | . | TGTGCCAGCAGTTTCAGGTTAGGGGGTGATGGAAACACCATATATTTT | CASSFRLGGDGNTIYF
. | TRBJ2-2 | TRBV19 | TRBD1 | TGTGCCACGACAGGGGGGTCGTTCACCGGGGAGCTGTTTTTT | CATTGGSFTGELFF
. | TRBJ1-3 | TRBV9 | . | TGTGCCAGCAGCGTAGAGGGGTCTGGAAACACCATATATTTT | CASSVEGSGNTIYF
. | TRBJ2-2 | TRBV21-1 | . | TGTGCCAGCAGCAAAGACGTCGGAGGACGGGATGAGACCGGGGAGCTGTTTTTT | CASSKDVGGRDETGELFF
. | TRBJ1-2 | TRBV5-1 | . | TGCGCCAGCAGCTCGATCGGGGTGGTCTCCCCGAGAATAACTTATGGCTACACCTTC | CASSSIGVVSPRITYGYTF
. | TRBJ1-2 | TRBV6-5 | . | TGTGCCAGCAGCGCCAGGTGGACTAACTATGGCTACACCTTC | CASSARWTNYGYTF
. | TRBJ2-5 | TRBV25-1 | . | TGTGCCAGCAGCTCCGTCGGGGGACAAGAGACCCAGTACTTC | CASSSVGGQETQYF
. | TRBJ2-2 | TRBV3-1/TRBV3-2 | TRBD1 | TGTGCCAGCGCTACACAGGGGGGCACCGGGGAGCTGTTTTTT | CASATQGGTGELFF
. | TRBJ1-1 | TRBV5-1 | TRBD1 | TGCGCCAGCAGCCTCGGACAGGGGGCGATTGGCACTGAAGCTTTCTTT | CASSLGQGAIGTEAFF
. | TRBJ2-1 | TRBV19 | . | TGTGCCAGTAGTATTCGAGGGGGGGGCTACAATGAGCAGTTCTTC | CASSIRGGGYNEQFF
. | TRBJ1-4 | TRBV7-6 | . | TGTGCCAGCAGCTTAGTCTACGGTGAAAAACTGTTTTTT | CASSLVYGEKLFF
. | TRBJ1-2 | TRBV28 | TRBD1 | TGTGCCAGCAGGCTACCTCCGGGACAGGGCGGCTACACCTTC | CASRLPPGQGGYTF
. | TRBJ1-2 | TRBV2 | . | TGTGCCAGCAGTGCGGACGGACTATATGGCTACACCTTC | CASSADGLYGYTF
. | TRBJ2-7 | TRBV2 | . | TGTGCCAGCAGTGAAGGCCTAACTACCTACGAGCAGTACTTC | CASSEGLTTYEQYF
. | TRBJ1-5 | TRBV29-1 | . | TGCAGCGTTGTTAACCAGGATAGCAATCAGCCCCAGCATTTT | CSVVNQDSNQPQHF
. | TRBJ2-4 | TRBV5-1 | TRBD2 | TGCGCCAGCAGGGAGAGACTAGCGGGGGGATTAGCCAAAAACATTCAGTACTTC | CASRERLAGGLAKNIQYF
. | TRBJ2-6 | TRBV24-1 | . | TGTGCCACCAGTGGGGGGGCTGGGGCCAACGTCCTGACTTTC | CATSGGAGANVLTF
. | TRBJ2-5 | TRBV12-3/TRBV12-4 | . | TGTGCCAGCAGTTTAGGGGTTTGGGGGGCCCAGTACTTC | CASSLGVWGAQYF
. | TRBJ1-5 | TRBV12-3/TRBV12-4 | . | TGTGCCAGCGGGGGGTCCGGCAATCAGCCCCAGCATTTT | CASGGSGNQPQHF
. | TRBJ1-1 | TRBV28 | . | TGTGCCAGCACCGGGAACACTGAAGCTTTCTTT | CASTGNTEAFF
. | TRBJ2-2 | TRBV30 | . | TGTGCCTGGAGTCGGCAGGGGTCCGGGGAGCTGTTTTTT | CAWSRQGSGELFF
. | TRBJ1-2 | TRBV15 | . | TGTGCCACCAGCAGAGATTTTGGGGCGACTGGGGATGGCTACACCTTC | CATSRDFGATGDGYTF
. | TRBJ2-1 | TRBV15 | . | TGTGCCACCAGCATAACTACCTACAATGAGCAGTTCTTC | CATSITTYNEQFF
. | TRBJ1-2 | TRBV29-1 | . | TGCAGCGTGGCAGGGGCCGGCACCTTC | CSVAGAGTF
. | TRBJ1-4 | TRBV3-1/TRBV3-2 | TRBD1 | TGTGCCAGCAGCCTGAGACAGGGTGGTAATGAAAAACTGTTTTTT | CASSLRQGGNEKLFF
once | TRBJ2-1 | TRBV18 | TRBD2 | TGTGCCAGGAGGACTAGCGGGGTATACAATGAGCAGTTCTTC | CARRTSGVYNEQFF
. | TRBJ2-3 | TRBV10-3 | . | TGTGCCATCAGTGAGCCGATTGAGGGCACAGATACGCAGTATTTT | CAISEPIEGTDTQYF
. | TRBJ2-1 | TRBV4-1 | . | TGCGCCAGCAGCCCTGAACGGGTCAATGAGCAGTTCTTC | CASSPERVNEQFF
. | TRBJ1-6 | TRBV28 | . | TGTGCCAGCAGTTTAAACAGTAATAATTCACCCCTCCACTTT | CASSLNSNNSPLHF
. | TRBJ1-2 | TRBV6-1 | . | TGTGCCAGCAGTGAAGCCACCAGGGGTGGGTCTTATGGCTACACCTTC | CASSEATRGGSYGYTF
. | TRBJ2-1 | TRBV7-3 | TRBD1 | TGTGCCAGCAGCTCCAATAGACAGGGCCAGCAGTTCTTC | CASSSNRQGQQFF
. | TRBJ1-1 | TRBV27 | . | TGTGCCAGCAGTTCCGGACAAGAAGCTTTCTTT | CASSSGQEAFF
. | TRBJ2-3 | TRBV9 | TRBD2 | TGTGCCAGCAGCAGGGGACTAGACACAGATACGCAGTATTTT | CASSRGLDTDTQYF
. | TRBJ1-4 | TRBV2 | TRBD1 | TGTGCCAGCGTCCCGGACAGGGGGTTTCTTGCAACTAATGAAAAACTGTTTTTT | CASVPDRGFLATNEKLFF
. | TRBJ1-1 | TRBV5-8 | . | TGTGCCAGCAGCTTAAGGACAGCGAACACTGAAGCTTTCTTT | CASSLRTANTEAFF
. | TRBJ2-3 | TRBV9 | . | TGTGCCAGCAGCGTAGATAAAGATACGCAGTATTTT | CASSVDKDTQYF
. | TRBJ2-2 | TRBV5-4 | . | TGTGCCAGCAGCCCCCCGGCAGGGAACACCGGGGAGCTGTTTTTT | CASSPPAGNTGELFF
. | TRBJ2-5 | TRBV6-5 | . | TGTGCCAGCATGGGGAGTTGGGAGACCCAGTACTTC | CASMGSWETQYF
. | TRBJ1-2 | TRBV3-1/TRBV3-2 | TRBD1 | TGTGCCAGCAACTCACATGACAGGGGAAACTATGGCTACACCTTC | CASNSHDRGNYGYTF
few | TRBJ1-1 | TRBV5-1 | TRBD1 | TGCGCCAGTACCACAGGGGCGAAAGACACTGAAGCTTTCTTT | CASTTGAKDTEAFF
. | TRBJ2-1 | TRBV7-6 | TRBD2 | TGTGCCAGCAGCTCGACTAGCGGGGGGGTGCGGGATGAGCAGTTCTTC | CASSSTSGGVRDEQFF
once | TRBJ2-5 | TRBV27 | TRBD2 | TGTGCCAGCAGTACCGGGACTAGCCGGGGAGAGACCCAGTACTTC | CASSTGTSRGETQYF